This T cell receptor (beta chain) was sequenced for a study of OX40 agonist ivuxolimab in advanced cancers. The method was immunoSEQ multiplex PCR; TCRdb's version includes in-frame clones alone and lacks a portion of them. This sample has tens of thousands of clones, with 88% found just once. From germline, CDR1 is LNHDA and CDR2 SQIVND (reference sequence). This CDR3 is 15 amino acids long. Losses at the gene ends were 3 bases for V and 6 bases for J; bases not matched to a gene: 5. The source of this sequence is an adult with an advanced solid tumor such as melanoma, head and neck, liver or kidney cancer. Source: CD4+ or CD8+ T cells sorted from blood, taken in a trial of the OX40 agonist ivuxolimab. The genes are TRBV19 and TRBJ2-1; 10 bases align to TRBD2. Here the CDR3 reads CASSMSGRAVNEQFF. The CDR3 region has the DNA TGTGCCAGTAGTATGAGCGGGAGGGCCGTCAATGAGCAGTTCTTC. The full variable domain, its missing parts supplied by reference TRBV19 and TRBJ2-1, is DGGITQSPKYLFRKEGQNVTLSCEQNLNHDAMYWYRQDPGQGLRLIYYSQIVNDFQKGDIAEGYSVSREKKESFPLTVTSAQKNPTAFYLCASSMSGRAVNEQFFGPGTRLTVL.